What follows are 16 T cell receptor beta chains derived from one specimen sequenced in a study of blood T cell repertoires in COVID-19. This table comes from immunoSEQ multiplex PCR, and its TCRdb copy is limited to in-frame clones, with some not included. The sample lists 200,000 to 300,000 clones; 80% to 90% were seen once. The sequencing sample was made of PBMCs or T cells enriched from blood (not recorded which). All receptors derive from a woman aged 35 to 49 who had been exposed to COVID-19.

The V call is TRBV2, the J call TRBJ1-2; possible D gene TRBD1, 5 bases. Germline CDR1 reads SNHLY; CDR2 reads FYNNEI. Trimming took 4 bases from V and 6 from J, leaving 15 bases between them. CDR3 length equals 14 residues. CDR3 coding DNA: TGTGCCAGCAGTGGTGCGGCAGGGAGGGATGGCTACACCTTC. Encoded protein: CASSGAAGRDGYTF.

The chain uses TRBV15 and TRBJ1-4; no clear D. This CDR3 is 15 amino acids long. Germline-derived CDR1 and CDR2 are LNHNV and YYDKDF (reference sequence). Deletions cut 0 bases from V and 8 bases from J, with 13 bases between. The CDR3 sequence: CATSRDPGTAEKLFF. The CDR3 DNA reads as TGTGCCACCAGCAGAGATCCGGGAACGGCGGAAAAACTGTTTTTT.

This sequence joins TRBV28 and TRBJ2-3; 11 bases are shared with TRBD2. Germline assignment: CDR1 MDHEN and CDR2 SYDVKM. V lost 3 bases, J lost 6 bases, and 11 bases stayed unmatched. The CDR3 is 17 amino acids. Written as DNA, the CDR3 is TGTGCCAGCAGTTTTGGTTCGACTAGCGGGGCACGGGATACGCAGTATTTT. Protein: CASSFGSTSGARDTQYF.

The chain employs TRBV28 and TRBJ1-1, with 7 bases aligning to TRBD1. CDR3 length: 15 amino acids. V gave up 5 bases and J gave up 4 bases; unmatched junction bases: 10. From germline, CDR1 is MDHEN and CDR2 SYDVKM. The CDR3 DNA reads TGTGCCAGCAGTCCCGGGACAGCCTTGAGCACTGAAGCTTTCTTT. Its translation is CASSPGTALSTEAFF.

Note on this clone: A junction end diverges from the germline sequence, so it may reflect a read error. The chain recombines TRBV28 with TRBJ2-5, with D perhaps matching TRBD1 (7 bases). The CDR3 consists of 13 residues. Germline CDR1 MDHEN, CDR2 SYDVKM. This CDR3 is CASSSTAGRQGHF. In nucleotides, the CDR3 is TGTGCCAGCAGTTCGACAGCCGGGAGACAGGGCCACTTC.

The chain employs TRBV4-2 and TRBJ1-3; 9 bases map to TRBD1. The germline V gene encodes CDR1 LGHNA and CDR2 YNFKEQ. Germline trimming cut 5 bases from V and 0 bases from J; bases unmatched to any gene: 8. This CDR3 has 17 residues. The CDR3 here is CASSSPSDRGSGNTIYF. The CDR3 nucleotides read TGTGCCAGCAGCTCGCCGTCGGACAGGGGCTCTGGAAACACCATATATTTT.

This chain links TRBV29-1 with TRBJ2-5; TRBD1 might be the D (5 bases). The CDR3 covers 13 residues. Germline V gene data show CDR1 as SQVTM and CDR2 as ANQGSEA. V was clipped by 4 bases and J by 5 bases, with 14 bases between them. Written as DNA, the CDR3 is TGCAGCGTTGTACAAGGGGCCGGGGAGACCCAGTACTTC. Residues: CSVVQGAGETQYF.

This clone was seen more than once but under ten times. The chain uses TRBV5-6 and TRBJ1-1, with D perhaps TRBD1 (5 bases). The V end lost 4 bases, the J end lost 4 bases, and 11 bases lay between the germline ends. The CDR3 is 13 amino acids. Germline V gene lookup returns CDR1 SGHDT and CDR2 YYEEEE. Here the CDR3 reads CASSLWGGTEAFF. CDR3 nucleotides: TGTGCCAGCAGCCTGTGGGGGGGCACTGAAGCTTTCTTT.

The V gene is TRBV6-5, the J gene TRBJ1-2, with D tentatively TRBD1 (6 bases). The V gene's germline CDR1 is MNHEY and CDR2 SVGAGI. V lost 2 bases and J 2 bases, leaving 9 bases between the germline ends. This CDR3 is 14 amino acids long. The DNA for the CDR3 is TGTGCCAGCAGTTACAGAAGGGGGAACTATGGCTACACCTTC. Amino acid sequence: CASSYRRGNYGYTF.

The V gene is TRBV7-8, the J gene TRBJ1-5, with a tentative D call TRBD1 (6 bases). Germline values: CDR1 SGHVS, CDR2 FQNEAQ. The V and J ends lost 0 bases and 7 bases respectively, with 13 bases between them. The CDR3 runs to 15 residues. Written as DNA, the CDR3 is TGTGCCAGCAGCTTAGCCTGGGGGGGCAGGCAGCCCCAGCATTTT. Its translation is CASSLAWGGRQPQHF.

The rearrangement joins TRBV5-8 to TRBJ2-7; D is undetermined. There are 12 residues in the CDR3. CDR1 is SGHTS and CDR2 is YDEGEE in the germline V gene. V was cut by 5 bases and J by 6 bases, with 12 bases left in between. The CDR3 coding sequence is TGTGCCAGCAGAAGAACCCCGGGCGAGCAGTACTTC. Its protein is CASRRTPGEQYF.

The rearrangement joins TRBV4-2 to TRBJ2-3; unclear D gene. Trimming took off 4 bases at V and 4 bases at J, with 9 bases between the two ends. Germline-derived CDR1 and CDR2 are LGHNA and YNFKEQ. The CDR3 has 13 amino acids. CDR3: CASSPISPDTQYF. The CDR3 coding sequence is TGTGCCAGCAGCCCTATTAGCCCAGATACGCAGTATTTT.

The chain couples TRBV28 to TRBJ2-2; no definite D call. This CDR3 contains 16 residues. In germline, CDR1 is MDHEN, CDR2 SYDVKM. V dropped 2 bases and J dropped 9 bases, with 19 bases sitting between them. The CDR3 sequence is CASSLIGVSAPRELFF. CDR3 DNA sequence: TGTGCCAGCAGTTTAATCGGAGTTTCCGCACCGCGGGAGCTGTTTTTT. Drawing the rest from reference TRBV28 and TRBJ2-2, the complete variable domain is DVKVTQSSRYLVKRTGEKVFLECVQDMDHENMFWYRQDPGLGLRLIYFSYDVKMKEKGDIPEGYSVSREKKERFSLILESASTNQTSMYLCASSLIGVSAPRELFFGEGSRLTVL.

The CDR3 loop is CASSPPTYRGSQETQYF. DNA for the CDR3: TGTGCCAGCAGCCCACCGACCTACAGGGGGTCCCAAGAGACCCAGTACTTC. J is TRBJ2-5 and V is TRBV13, with 8 bases aligning to TRBD1. This CDR3 is 17 amino acids long. The germline CDR1 and CDR2 sequences are PRHDT and FYEKMQ (reference sequence). V was clipped by 5 bases and J by 1 base; unmatched bases: 12.

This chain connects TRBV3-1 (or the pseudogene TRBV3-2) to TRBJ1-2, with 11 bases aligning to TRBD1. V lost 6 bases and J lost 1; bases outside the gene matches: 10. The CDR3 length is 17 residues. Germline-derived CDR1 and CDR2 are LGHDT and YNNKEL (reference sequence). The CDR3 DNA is TGTGCCAGCAGTCCGATCGAAGGGACAGGGGGTAACTATGGCTACACCTTC. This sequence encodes CASSPIEGTGGNYGYTF.

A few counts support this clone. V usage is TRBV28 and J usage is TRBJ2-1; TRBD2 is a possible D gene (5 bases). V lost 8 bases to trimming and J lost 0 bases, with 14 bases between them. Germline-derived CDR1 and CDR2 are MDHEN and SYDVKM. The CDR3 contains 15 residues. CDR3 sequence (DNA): TGTGCCAGCGTCAGATTAGGGAGCTCCTACAATGAGCAGTTCTTC. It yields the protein CASVRLGSSYNEQFF.